Presented here are 20 T cell receptor beta chains from one specimen sequenced in a study of blood T cells in healthy people across ages (dated by TCRdb to between 2014 and 2017). Libraries were built with 5' RACE. The sequencer was an Illumina HiSeq 2500. The second PCR ran for roughly 7 to 12 cycles and used a J-beta primer mix along with a sample-barcoded 5' primer. The public reads were reprocessed in TCRdb via fastp at Q25 and MiXCR, keeping in-frame beta chains. Here each entry gathers all rows of one CDR3 protein and keeps the most common genes and DNA. This sample comprises around 1,700,000 distinct CDR3 sequences, approximately 30% of them detected only once. Less than 9.5% of the sample is held by the ten biggest clonotypes. Sequences were obtained from blood. The receptors stem from a woman aged 25-40 years in good health.

The chain combines TRBV5-5 with TRBJ1-5; TRBD1 might be the D (5 bases). The CDR3 is made up of 14 amino acids. Germline-derived CDR1 and CDR2 are SGHKS and YYEKEE (reference sequence). V dropped 3 bases and J dropped 11 bases, with 18 bases sitting between them. The CDR3 DNA sequence: TGTGCCAGCAGCTCGGACACCCATGGGCCGGCCCAGCATTTT. It encodes CASSSDTHGPAQHF.

V gene TRBV6-6 combines with J gene TRBJ1-6, with a tentative D call TRBD1 (6 bases). Trimming removed 5 bases at V and 6 bases at J, with 11 bases between. The germline CDR1 and CDR2 sequences are MNHNY and SVGAGI (reference sequence). This CDR3 is built from 14 residues. The DNA of the CDR3 is TGTGCCAGCAGTACAGACAGGCGTAATTCACCCCTCCACTTT. It specifies CASSTDRRNSPLHF.

With regard to this clonotype: Germline is not matched at one junction end, which may reflect a read error. This chain links TRBV7-2 with TRBJ1-4; no definite D call. Germline loops: CDR1 SGHTA, CDR2 FQGNSA. The CDR3 runs 13 residues. CDR3 bases: TGTGCCAGCAGCTCTCAGGCGAATGAAAAACGGTTTTTT. Translation gives CASSSQANEKRFF.

The chain combines TRBV2 with TRBJ2-3; no clear D. The CDR3 has 14 amino acids. V was trimmed by 3 bases and J by 3 bases, leaving 10 bases between them. CDR1 is SNHLY, CDR2 FYNNEI, per germline. CDR3 in DNA: TGTGCCAGCAGTGAGACCGTCAGGACAGATACGCAGTATTTT. Translated: CASSETVRTDTQYF.

At least ten counts were recorded for this clonotype. DNA for the CDR3: TGCAGTGCTAGAGATACTAGCGCCCCGGACAATGAGCAGTTCTTC. It specifies CSARDTSAPDNEQFF. The chain carries TRBV20-1 and TRBJ2-1, with 7 bases matching TRBD2. CDR3 length: 15 residues. Germline trimming cut 0 bases from V and 5 bases from J; bases unmatched to any gene: 7. The V gene's germline CDR1 is DFQATT and CDR2 SNEGSKA (reference sequence).

There are a few counts of this clonotype. The V gene is TRBV20-1, the J gene TRBJ2-5, with D perhaps matching TRBD1 or TRBD2 (6 bases each). V was trimmed by 3 bases and J by 1 base, leaving 12 bases between them. This CDR3 has 14 residues. Per the germline V gene, CDR1 is DFQATT and CDR2 is SNEGSKA (reference sequence). In nucleotides, the CDR3 is TGCAGTGCTAGGAGGGGGGAGAGCCAAGAGACCCAGTACTTC. Residues: CSARRGESQETQYF.

For this clonotype: The junction departs from germline at one end; a sequencing error may be responsible. The V gene is TRBV3-1, the J gene TRBJ2-1, with 11 nucleotides matching TRBD2. This CDR3 has 16 residues. Germline CDR1 and CDR2: LGHDT and YNNKEL (reference sequence). CDR3 loop: CASSQGYASGGREQFF. CDR3 nucleotide sequence: TGTGCCAGTAGCCAAGGATACGCTAGCGGGGGGCGGGAGCAGTTCTTC.

This clonotype was counted at least ten times. V gene TRBV4-1 combines with J gene TRBJ2-7; a weak D match, TRBD1 (5 bases). The CDR3 is 14 amino acids. Trimming took off 3 bases at V and 3 bases at J, with 12 bases between the two ends. Germline CDR1 and CDR2: MGHRA and YSYEKL. CDR3 in amino acids: CASSQESGFYEQYF. The DNA of the CDR3 is TGCGCCAGCAGCCAGGAATCAGGGTTCTACGAGCAGTACTTC.

CDR3 amino acids: CSVPGTQSYNEQFF. The CDR3 coding sequence is TGCAGCGTGCCCGGGACTCAGTCCTACAATGAGCAGTTCTTC. The gene calls are TRBV29-1 and TRBJ2-1, with a weak D call TRBD2 (6 bases). Germline CDR1 is SQVTM and CDR2 is ANQGSEA. CDR3 length equals 14 residues. The ends were cut back, 6 bases at V and 1 base at J, with 13 bases in the middle.

With regard to this clonotype: A junction end diverges from the germline sequence, so it may reflect a read error. The gene calls are TRBV11-2 and TRBJ2-1; TRBD2 agrees at 7 bases. The CDR3 has 16 amino acids. CDR1 is SGHAT and CDR2 is FQNNGV in the germline V gene. CDR3 region: CASSSRAGNSHNEQFF. The CDR3 DNA sequence: TGTGCCAGCAGCTCGAGAGCGGGGAACTCCCACAATGAGCAGTTCTTC.

This clonotype was recorded once. Since a much larger clone is just one base distant, this may be a read error. The chain is built from TRBV7-6 and TRBJ1-1; 7 bases align to TRBD1. Trimming took 7 bases from V and 4 from J; bases not matched to a gene: 9. Germline V gene data show CDR1 as SGHVS and CDR2 as FNYEAQ. The CDR3 has 14 residues. The CDR3 protein is CASNQSTGATEAFF. The CDR3 DNA sequence: TGTGCCAGCAACCAATCCACAGGGGCCACTGAAGCTTTCTTT. Together with reference TRBV7-6 and TRBJ1-1, the CDR3 gives the full variable domain: GAGVSQSPRYKVTKRGQDVALRCDPISGHVSLYWYRQALGQGPEFLTYFNYEAQQDKSGLPNDRFSAERPEGSISTLTIQRTEQRDSAMYRCASNQSTGATEAFFGQGTRLTVV.

The chain combines TRBV12-3 or TRBV12-4 with TRBJ2-1; 7 bases match TRBD2. This CDR3 comprises 14 residues. V lost 6 bases to trimming and J lost 8 bases; unmatched junction nucleotides: 10. The CDR3 nucleotides are TGTGCCAGCAGGTTAATGGCGGGAGTCGATGAGCAGTTCTTC. As protein: CASRLMAGVDEQFF.

Only one count was recorded for this clonotype. Because it lacks the conserved phenylalanine or tryptophan at the end, this CDR3 is likely a read error. CDR3 protein: CSAETRDREANYGYTV. For the CDR3, the DNA is TGCAGTGCCGAAACCCGGGACAGGGAAGCCAACTATGGCTACACCGTC. The rearrangement uses TRBV20-1 and TRBJ1-2; 9 bases agree with TRBD1. V lost 6 bases and J lost 2; bases outside the gene matches: 13. CDR3 length: 16 residues. Per the germline V gene, CDR1 is DFQATT and CDR2 is SNEGSKA (reference sequence).

This clonotype has a handful of counts. V is TRBV9 and J is TRBJ2-3; maybe TRBD1 (6 bases). The V gene's germline CDR1 is SGDLS and CDR2 YYNGEE. This CDR3 is built from 16 residues. V lost 6 bases and J lost 7, with 24 bases in between. CDR3 in DNA: TGTGCCAGCATCCTAACCCGAAAGGGGGAAAGTAATACGCAGTATTTT. Its translation: CASILTRKGESNTQYF.

This clonotype has a handful of counts. The chain uses TRBV12-3 or TRBV12-4 and TRBJ2-1, with unresolved D. V was clipped by 2 bases and J by 8 bases, with 7 bases between them. The CDR3 runs to 12 residues. CDR3 in amino acids: CASSLKGHEQFF. CDR3 nucleotide sequence: TGTGCCAGCAGTTTAAAGGGCCATGAGCAGTTCTTC.

This clonotype was counted only a few times. This chain joins TRBV29-1 and TRBJ2-7; possible D gene TRBD1, 7 bases. The CDR3 length is 16 residues. Germline V gene data show CDR1 as SQVTM and CDR2 as ANQGSEA. Trimming left V 3 bases short and J 4 bases short, with 22 bases between. CDR3: CSVESKGGTAAYEQYF. The CDR3 bases are TGCAGCGTTGAGTCCAAAGGCGGGACAGCAGCTTACGAGCAGTACTTC.

This clonotype has a count of ten or more. J is TRBJ2-7 and V is TRBV7-2; 8 positions agree with TRBD1. Germline CDR1 SGHTA, CDR2 FQGNSA. V lost 5 bases, J lost 3 bases, and 9 bases stayed unmatched. The CDR3 has 15 residues. This CDR3 is CASSPDRGFFYEQYF. CDR3 nucleotide sequence: TGTGCCAGCAGCCCTGACAGGGGCTTCTTCTACGAGCAGTACTTC.

This clonotype has only a few counts. The chain joins TRBV2 to TRBJ2-5; no clear D. Matching the DNA end better, TRBJ2-7 makes the J call doubtful. Germline values: CDR1 SNHLY, CDR2 FYNNEI. The CDR3 has 12 residues. CDR3 nucleotide sequence: TGTGCCAGCAAAGAGAGCGTGTACGAGCAGTACTTC. This sequence encodes CASKESVYEQYF.

J is TRBJ2-5 and V is TRBV2, with D perhaps TRBD2 (5 bases). Germline lookup yields CDR1 SNHLY and CDR2 FYNNEI. V was shortened by 5 bases and J by 5 bases, with 15 bases between the two germline ends. The CDR3 has 14 residues. CDR3 sequence reads: CASSTDSRGETQYF. For the CDR3, the DNA is TGTGCCAGCAGTACGGACTCCCGTGGGGAGACCCAGTACTTC. The entire variable domain, with the rest obtained from reference TRBV2 and TRBJ2-5, is as follows: EPEVTQTPSHQVTQMGQEVILRCVPISNHLYFYWYRQILGQKVEFLVSFYNNEISEKSEIFDDQFSVERPDGSNFTLKIRSTKLEDSAMYFCASSTDSRGETQYFGPGTRLLVL.

The rearrangement links TRBV30 to TRBJ2-3; 7 bases map to TRBD2. The CDR3 has 14 amino acids. V dropped 7 bases and J dropped 0; count of bases not matched to a gene: 7. Per the germline V gene, CDR1 is GTSNPN and CDR2 is SVGIG (reference sequence). CDR3 in DNA: TGTGCCTCACTAATTAGCGGGAGCACAGATACGCAGTATTTT. This encodes CASLISGSTDTQYF.